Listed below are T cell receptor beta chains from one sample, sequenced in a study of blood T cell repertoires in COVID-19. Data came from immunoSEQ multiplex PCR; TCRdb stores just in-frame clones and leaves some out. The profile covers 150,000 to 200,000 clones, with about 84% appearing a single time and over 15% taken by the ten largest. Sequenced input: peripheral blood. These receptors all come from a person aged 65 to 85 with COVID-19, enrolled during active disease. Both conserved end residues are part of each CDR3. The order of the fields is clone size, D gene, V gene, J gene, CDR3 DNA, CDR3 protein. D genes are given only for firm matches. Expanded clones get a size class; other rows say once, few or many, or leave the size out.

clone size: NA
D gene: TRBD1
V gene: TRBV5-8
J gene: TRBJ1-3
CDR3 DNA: TGTGCCAGCAGGGGGACAGGTGGAAACACCATATATTTT
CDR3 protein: CASRGTGGNTIYF

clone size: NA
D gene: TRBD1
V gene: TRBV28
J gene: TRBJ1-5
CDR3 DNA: TGTGCCAGCAGTACAGGGGGCGATGGAAATCAGCCCCAGCATTTT
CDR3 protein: CASSTGGDGNQPQHF

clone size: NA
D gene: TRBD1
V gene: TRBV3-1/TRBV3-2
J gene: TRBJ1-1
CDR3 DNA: TGTGCCAGCAGCACCCGACAGGGCGAGACTGAAGCTTTCTTT
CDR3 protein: CASSTRQGETEAFF

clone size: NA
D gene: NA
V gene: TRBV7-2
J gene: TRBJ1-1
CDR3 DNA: TGTGCCAGCAGCTTGAGGGCGCGGGACACTGAAGCTTTCTTT
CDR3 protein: CASSLRARDTEAFF

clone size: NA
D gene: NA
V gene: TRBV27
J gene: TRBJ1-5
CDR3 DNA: TGTGCCAGCAGTTCCTTAGCGGCAGGGCCGGATCAGCCCCAGCATTTT
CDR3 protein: CASSSLAAGPDQPQHF

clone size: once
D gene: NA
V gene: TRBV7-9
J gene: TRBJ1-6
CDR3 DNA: TGTGCCAGCAGCTTAGCGTTGGGGACACGATACTCACCCCTCCACTTT
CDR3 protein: CASSLALGTRYSPLHF

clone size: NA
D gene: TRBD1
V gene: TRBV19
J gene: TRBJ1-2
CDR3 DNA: TGTGCCAGTAGTATAGACAGTGGACAGGGACTTGGCTACACCTTC
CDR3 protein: CASSIDSGQGLGYTF

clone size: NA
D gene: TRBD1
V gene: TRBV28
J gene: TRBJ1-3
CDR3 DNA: TGTGCCAGCAGTGCCCTCGACAGGGCGGAAGGAAACACCATATATTTT
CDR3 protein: CASSALDRAEGNTIYF

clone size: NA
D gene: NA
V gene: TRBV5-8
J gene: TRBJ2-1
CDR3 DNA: TGTGCCAGCAGCTTGACGCTCGGGGAGCAGTTCTTC
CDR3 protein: CASSLTLGEQFF

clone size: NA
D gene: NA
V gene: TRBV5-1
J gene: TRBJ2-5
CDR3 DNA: TGCGCCAGCACAAGAAGCGAGACCCAGTACTTC
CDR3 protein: CASTRSETQYF

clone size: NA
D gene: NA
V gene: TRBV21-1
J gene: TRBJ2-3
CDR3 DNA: TGTGCCAGCAGCAAGGGAATAGGCGGGCCCAACACAGATACGCAGTATTTT
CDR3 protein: CASSKGIGGPNTDTQYF

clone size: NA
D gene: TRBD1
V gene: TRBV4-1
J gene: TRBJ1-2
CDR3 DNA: TGCGCCAGCAGCCAACCCGGAGTCGGGACAGGCTATGGCTACACCTTC
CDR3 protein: CASSQPGVGTGYGYTF

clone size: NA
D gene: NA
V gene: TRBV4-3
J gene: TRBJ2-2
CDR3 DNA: TGCGCCAGCAGCCAAGATCTTCTGGCCGGGACCGGGGAGCTGTTTTTT
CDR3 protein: CASSQDLLAGTGELFF

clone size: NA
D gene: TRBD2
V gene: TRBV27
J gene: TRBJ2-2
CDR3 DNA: TGTGCCTCAGCAACTTTGGCGACTAGCGGACCCGGGGAGCTGTTTTTT
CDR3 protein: CASATLATSGPGELFF

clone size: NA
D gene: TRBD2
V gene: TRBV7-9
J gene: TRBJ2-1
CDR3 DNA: TGTGCCAGCAGCTCAGGACTAGCGGACAATGAGCAGTTCTTC
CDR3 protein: CASSSGLADNEQFF

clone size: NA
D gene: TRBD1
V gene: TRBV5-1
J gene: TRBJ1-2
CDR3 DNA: TGCGCCAGCAGCTACGGACAGGGTGACTATGGCTACACCTTC
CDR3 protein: CASSYGQGDYGYTF

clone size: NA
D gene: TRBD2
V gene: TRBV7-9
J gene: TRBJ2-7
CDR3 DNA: TGTGCCAGCAGTTTTGGGGGGGAGGTCTACGAGCAGTACTTC
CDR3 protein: CASSFGGEVYEQYF

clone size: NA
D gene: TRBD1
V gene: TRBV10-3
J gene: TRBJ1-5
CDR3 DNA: TGTGCCATCCTAGCGGGACAGGTAGGGCAGGGGAGCAATCAGCCCCAGCATTTT
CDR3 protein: CAILAGQVGQGSNQPQHF

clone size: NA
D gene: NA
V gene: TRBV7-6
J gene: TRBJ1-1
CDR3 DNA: TGTGCCAGCAGCTTAAATGTGGGCGGGGAAGTGTACACTGAAGCTTTCTTT
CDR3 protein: CASSLNVGGEVYTEAFF

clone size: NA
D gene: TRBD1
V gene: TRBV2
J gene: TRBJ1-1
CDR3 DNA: TGTGCCAGCAGGGGGACAGCTGCGTGGGGTTTCTTT
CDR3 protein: CASRGTAAWGFF